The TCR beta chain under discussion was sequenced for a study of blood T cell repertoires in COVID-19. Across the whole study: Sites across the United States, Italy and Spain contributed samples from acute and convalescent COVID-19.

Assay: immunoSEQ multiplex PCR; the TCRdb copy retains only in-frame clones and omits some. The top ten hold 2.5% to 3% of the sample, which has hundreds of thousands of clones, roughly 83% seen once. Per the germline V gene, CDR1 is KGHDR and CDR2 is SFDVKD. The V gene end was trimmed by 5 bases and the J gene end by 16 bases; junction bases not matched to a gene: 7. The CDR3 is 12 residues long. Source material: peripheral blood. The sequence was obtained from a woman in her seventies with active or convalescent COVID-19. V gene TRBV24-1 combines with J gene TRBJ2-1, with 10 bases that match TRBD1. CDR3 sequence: CATSALGTGDFF. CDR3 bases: TGTGCCACCAGTGCCTTGGGGACAGGGGATTTCTTC.